These 12 T cell receptor beta chains were sequenced from one sample in a study of sequential checkpoint blockade in melanoma. Treatment specified: randomized to nivolumab then ipilimumab (arm A) or the reverse (arm B). The table came from immunoSEQ multiplex PCR; TCRdb's copy has only in-frame clones and leaves some out. This repertoire shows about 6,100 clones, roughly 50% found once; its top ten account for 25% to 30%. The sample here was CD8+ T cells sorted from blood (inferred from file names), taken from a patient given nivolumab and ipilimumab in sequence. These receptors all come from a human patient with melanoma. Some clones in this sample may be carry-over from other donors' samples.

This clone was seen more than once but under ten times. The chain couples TRBV15 to TRBJ1-1; D is perhaps TRBD1 (6 bases). V lost 1 base, J lost 1 base, and 16 bases lay in between. The CDR3 runs 17 residues. Germline V CDR1 and CDR2: LNHNV, YYDKDF (reference sequence). This CDR3 is CATSRVRAGERNTEAFF. In DNA form, the CDR3 reads TGTGCCACCAGCAGAGTGCGGGCAGGGGAGAGGAACACTGAAGCTTTCTTT. The entire variable domain, with the rest obtained from reference TRBV15 and TRBJ1-1, is as follows: DAMVIQNPRYQVTQFGKPVTLSCSQTLNHNVMYWYQQKSSQAPKLLFHYYDKDFNNEADTPDNFQSRRPNTSFCFLDIRSPGLGDTAMYLCATSRVRAGERNTEAFFGQGTRLTVV.

Judged by abundance, this clone is medium-sized. The genes are TRBV6-6 and TRBJ2-7; 7 bases align to TRBD1. V trimming: 2 bases; J trimming: 5 bases; junction bases outside the gene matches: 9. The length of the CDR3 is 15 residues. Germline CDR1 and CDR2: MNHNY and SVGAGI (reference sequence). The CDR3 loop reads CASSYGQGQLNEQYF. The CDR3 bases are TGTGCCAGCAGTTACGGGCAGGGACAGCTCAACGAGCAGTACTTC.

In nucleotides, the CDR3 is TGCGCCAGCGGGGACAGCCATGAGCAGTTCTTC. Amino acid sequence: CASGDSHEQFF. This sequence joins TRBV10-1 and TRBJ2-1; TRBD1 aligns across 7 bases. Germline trimming cut 8 bases from V and 8 bases from J; bases unmatched to any gene: 3. Germline CDR1 and CDR2: WNHNN and SYGVQD (reference sequence). There are 11 residues in the CDR3.

This clone is medium-sized in the sample. The CDR3 protein is CASTWAGVSTDTQYF. CDR3 sequence (DNA): TGCGCCAGTACCTGGGCGGGGGTTAGCACAGATACGCAGTATTTT. The rearrangement uses TRBV5-1 and TRBJ2-3, with TRBD2 matching 7 bases. The CDR3 runs to 15 residues. Germline V gene lookup returns CDR1 SGHRS and CDR2 YFSETQ. The junction had 9 bases not matched to a gene; V was cut back by 8 bases and J by 0 bases.

The CDR3 nucleotides are TGTGCCAGCAGTGGACAGGACGGCGGCTACACCTTC. Translating it yields CASSGQDGGYTF. The chain couples TRBV6-5 to TRBJ1-2; 7 nucleotides agree with TRBD1. CDR1 is MNHEY and CDR2 is SVGAGI in the germline V gene. The CDR3 length is 12 residues. V dropped 5 bases and J dropped 8; count of bases not matched to a gene: 5.

Within the sample, this clone is medium-sized. The V and J genes are TRBV28 and TRBJ1-3; D ambiguous. V was clipped by 5 bases and J by 4 bases, with 12 bases between them. The germline V gene encodes CDR1 MDHEN and CDR2 SYDVKM. The CDR3 runs to 14 residues. The CDR3 is CASSPLLRGNTIYF. The CDR3 nucleotides read TGTGCCAGCAGTCCCCTCCTACGAGGAAACACCATATATTTT.

The chain uses TRBV7-2 and TRBJ2-3; 8 bases match TRBD2. The germline CDR1 and CDR2 sequences are SGHTA and FQGNSA. The CDR3 consists of 16 residues. The J segment lost 2 bases and the V segment lost 3 bases, leaving 7 bases of the junction unmatched. CDR3 in DNA: TGTGCCAGCAGCTTCGCACCGGGACTAGACACAGATACGCAGTATTTT. Its protein product is CASSFAPGLDTDTQYF.

The chain recombines TRBV9 with TRBJ1-3; weak D call: TRBD1 (5 bases). V lost 4 bases and J lost 2, with 13 bases in between. Germline CDR1 SGDLS, CDR2 YYNGEE. This CDR3 is built from 15 residues. CDR3 DNA sequence: TGTGCCAGCAGCCCCCGGGGGAGCCCTGGAAACACCATATATTTT. It encodes CASSPRGSPGNTIYF.

This clone has only a few counts. J is TRBJ1-2 and V is TRBV6-4, with 8 bases lining up with TRBD1. Germline V lookup: CDR1 MRHNA, CDR2 SNTAGT. CDR3 length equals 13 residues. Unmatched junction bases numbered 1, after V lost 4 bases and J lost 3 bases. The DNA for the CDR3 is TGTGCCAGCAGTGCGACAGGGGACTATGGCTACACCTTC. Translating gives CASSATGDYGYTF.

The chain links TRBV19 to TRBJ2-7, with D possibly matching TRBD2 (6 bases). V was pared by 4 bases and J by 5 bases, with 9 bases between. Germline CDR1 and CDR2: LNHDA and SQIVND (reference sequence). CDR3 length equals 12 residues. The CDR3 loop reads CASSRGVHEQYF. The CDR3 bases are TGTGCCAGTAGTAGGGGGGTCCACGAGCAGTACTTC.

This clone was seen a few times. The chain links TRBV5-1 to TRBJ2-7, with D perhaps TRBD2 (5 bases). V lost 4 bases and J lost 4, with 18 bases in between. The CDR3 is 15 amino acids. Germline V gene sequence: CDR1 SGHRS, CDR2 YFSETQ. CDR3 nucleotide sequence: TGCGCCAGCAGCCCCGACGGGCAGCGGTTGTACGAGCAGTACTTC. It codes for CASSPDGQRLYEQYF.

V is TRBV7-9 and J is TRBJ2-7; 9 bases match TRBD1. The trim removed 5 bases at V and 3 bases at J, leaving 2 bases unmatched. Germline CDR1 reads SEHNR; CDR2 reads FQNEAQ (reference sequence). The CDR3 runs to 13 residues. CDR3 bases: TGTGCCAGCAGCCCGACAGGGGGCTACGAGCAGTACTTC. Its protein product is CASSPTGGYEQYF.